Each of the 8 T cell receptor beta chains below was sequenced from the same sample in a study of blood T cell repertoires in COVID-19. The data were produced by immunoSEQ multiplex PCR, yet TCRdb's version contains in-frame clones alone and is incomplete. The table records approximately 270,000 clones, 80% to 90% of them present only once. Sequencing input: peripheral blood. All receptors derive from a man older than 75 with acute or convalescent COVID-19.

The chain links TRBV3-1 (or the pseudogene TRBV3-2) to TRBJ2-7, with D tentatively TRBD1 (6 bases). The V end was cut by 0 bases, the J end by 3 bases, with 9 bases between. Per germline, CDR1 LGHDT and CDR2 YNNKEL (reference sequence). CDR3 length equals 14 residues. The CDR3 nucleotides are TGTGCCAGCAGCCAAGAGTTACAGGGCTACGAGCAGTACTTC. Its translation: CASSQELQGYEQYF.

The genes are TRBV9 and TRBJ1-1, with a possible D match to TRBD1 (5 bases). CDR1 is SGDLS, CDR2 YYNGEE, per germline. Trimming took off 5 bases at V and 5 bases at J, with 7 bases between the two ends. The CDR3 covers 11 residues. The CDR3 is CASRPGTEAFF. In DNA form, the CDR3 reads TGTGCCAGCAGGCCAGGGACTGAAGCTTTCTTT. Supplemented by reference TRBV9 and TRBJ1-1, the full variable domain reads DSGVTQTPKHLITATGQRVTLRCSPRSGDLSVYWYQQSLDQGLQFLIQYYNGEERAKGNILERFSAQQFPDLHSELNLSSLELGDSALYFCASRPGTEAFFGQGTRLTVV.

This clone occurred a few times. V usage is TRBV7-2 and J usage is TRBJ2-7; D gene uncertain. Germline V gives CDR1 SGHTA, CDR2 FQGNSA. V lost 5 bases and J lost 4, with 12 bases in between. The CDR3 runs 13 residues. CDR3: CASSPDFEYEQYF. DNA of the CDR3: TGTGCCAGCAGCCCCGACTTTGAATACGAGCAGTACTTC. Using reference TRBV7-2 and TRBJ2-7 for the parts outside the CDR3, the full variable domain is GAGVSQSPSNKVTEKGKDVELRCDPISGHTALYWYRQSLGQGLEFLIYFQGNSAPDKSGLPSDRFSAERTGGSVSTLTIQRTQQEDSAVYLCASSPDFEYEQYFGPGTRLTVT.

The CDR3 reads CASSRGLAGATDTQYF. CDR3 DNA: TGTGCCAGCAGCCGAGGACTAGCGGGCGCCACAGATACGCAGTATTTT. J is TRBJ2-3 and V is TRBV6-2 or TRBV6-3; 11 bases are a match to TRBD2. Losses at the gene ends were 6 bases for V and 2 bases for J; bases not matched to a gene: 7. CDR3 length: 16 amino acids. Germline CDR1 reads MNHEY; CDR2 reads SVGEGT.

The CDR3 here is CASSLAGGNQPQHF. For the CDR3, the DNA is TGTGCCAGCAGCTTAGCAGGGGGCAATCAGCCCCAGCATTTT. The chain is built from TRBV11-2 and TRBJ1-5; D may be TRBD1 (6 bases). Trimming took off 1 base at V and 2 bases at J, with 6 bases between the two ends. The CDR3 length is 14 residues. Germline assignment: CDR1 SGHAT and CDR2 FQNNGV.

This chain connects TRBV19 to TRBJ1-2, with TRBD1 identical over 7 bases. Per the germline V gene, CDR1 is LNHDA and CDR2 is SQIVND (reference sequence). The trim removed 8 bases at V and 8 bases at J, leaving 14 bases unmatched. This CDR3 contains 14 residues. The CDR3 DNA reads as TGTGCCAGTCGACGAACAGGGGTAAAGCGCGGCTACACCTTC. Translating it yields CASRRTGVKRGYTF. Looking up the rest from reference TRBV19 and TRBJ1-2 gives the full variable domain: DGGITQSPKYLFRKEGQNVTLSCEQNLNHDAMYWYRQDPGQGLRLIYYSQIVNDFQKGDIAEGYSVSREKKESFPLTVTSAQKNPTAFYLCASRRTGVKRGYTFGSGTRLTVV.

CDR3 in DNA: TGCGCCAGCAGCCAAGATAGGTACGGGGATCAATCCGGGGCCAACGTCCTGACTTTC. Translated: CASSQDRYGDQSGANVLTF. The rearrangement uses TRBV4-1 and TRBJ2-6; possible D gene TRBD2, 5 bases. This CDR3 region has 19 residues. Trimming pared 0 bases from V and 4 bases from J, leaving 19 bases between. CDR1 is MGHRA, CDR2 YSYEKL, per germline.

The V and J genes are TRBV6-5 and TRBJ2-7, with D perhaps TRBD1 (5 bases). Germline lookup yields CDR1 MNHEY and CDR2 SVGAGI. Trimming shortened V by 6 bases and J by 2 bases, and 17 bases separated the two germline ends. The CDR3 spans 15 residues. The CDR3, as DNA: TGTGCCAGCAGAATACCCACTACAGGTCCCTACGAGCAGTACTTC. This translates into CASRIPTTGPYEQYF.